Below are 7 T cell receptor beta chains sequenced from a single sample in a study of memory CD4+ T cells and cytomegalovirus serostatus. The sort gate was single viable CD3+CD4+CD8-CD45RO+ cells for memory CD4+ T cells. The method was immunoSEQ multiplex PCR; TCRdb's version includes in-frame clones alone and lacks a portion of them. This sample has about 39,000 clones, with 75% to 80% found just once. The specimen sequenced was memory CD4+ T cells from blood. These receptor sequences come from an adult in good health and CMV-seronegative.

The chain joins TRBV5-4 to TRBJ1-2; D is unresolved. V was shortened by 0 bases and J by 4 bases, with 13 bases between the two germline ends. This CDR3 has 15 amino acids. Germline V gene sequence: CDR1 SGHNT, CDR2 YYREEE (reference sequence). CDR3 amino acids: CASSLASGQSYGYTF. The CDR3 region has the DNA TGTGCCAGCAGCTTGGCGTCAGGCCAATCCTATGGCTACACCTTC.

The J gene is TRBJ1-5, the V gene TRBV4-1, with D uncertain. Germline V gene lookup returns CDR1 MGHRA and CDR2 YSYEKL. The ends were cut back, 0 bases at V and 7 bases at J, with 10 bases in the middle. CDR3 length: 14 residues. CDR3 residues: CASSQEMFTQPQHF. The CDR3 DNA follows: TGCGCCAGCAGCCAAGAAATGTTTACCCAGCCCCAGCATTTT.

The chain uses TRBV29-1 and TRBJ1-2, with TRBD1 identical over 9 bases. V lost 7 bases and J lost 1; bases outside the gene matches: 1. Germline V CDR1 and CDR2: SQVTM, ANQGSEA. The CDR3 length is 12 residues. CDR3 sequence reads: CSGTGDNYGYTF. The CDR3 DNA reads TGCAGCGGGACAGGGGATAACTATGGCTACACCTTC.

This clone was counted a few times. V and J are TRBV19 and TRBJ2-5, with 9 bases fitting TRBD2. The CDR3 runs to 15 residues. In germline, CDR1 is LNHDA, CDR2 SQIVND (reference sequence). Trimming at V came to 1 base and at J to 5 bases, leaving 5 bases not matched to a gene. CDR3 protein: CASSIGSGGRETQYF. DNA for the CDR3: TGTGCCAGTAGTATAGGCAGCGGGGGGAGGGAGACCCAGTACTTC.

The chain joins TRBV5-4 to TRBJ2-3; the match to TRBD2 covers 9 bases. The V segment lost 5 bases and the J segment 3 bases; nucleotides outside the gene matches: 7. CDR1 and CDR2 (germline): SGHNT, YYREEE (reference sequence). The CDR3 runs 15 residues. This CDR3 reads CASRMRGGGTDTQYF. The CDR3 bases are TGTGCCAGCAGAATGCGGGGGGGAGGGACAGATACGCAGTATTTT.

The chain links TRBV6-1 to TRBJ2-2, with 8 bases that match TRBD1. V lost 3 bases and J lost 0; bases outside the gene matches: 6. The germline CDR1 and CDR2 sequences are MNHNS and SASEGT. This CDR3 is 17 amino acids long. The chain's CDR3 is CASSDPNRGTNTGELFF. The CDR3 coding sequence is TGTGCCAGCAGTGACCCAAACAGGGGGACGAACACCGGGGAGCTGTTTTTT.

This chain connects TRBV9 to TRBJ2-2; unclear D gene. Between the trimmed V and J ends, which lost 2 bases and 5 bases, there was a span of 16 bases. The germline CDR1 and CDR2 sequences are SGDLS and YYNGEE. CDR3 length: 16 residues. Written as DNA, the CDR3 is TGTGCCAGCAGCGTGGTACCCTCAGTAGGGACCGGGGAGCTGTTTTTT. As protein: CASSVVPSVGTGELFF.